These 24 T cell receptor beta chains originate from one sample sequenced in a study of OX40 agonist ivuxolimab in advanced cancers. Sequenced by immunoSEQ multiplex PCR; TCRdb stores in-frame clones only, minus some. This table holds 70,000 to 90,000 clones, approximately 88% found once. The specimen comprised CD4+ or CD8+ T cells sorted from blood, sampled in a trial of the OX40 agonist ivuxolimab. Receptors originate from an adult with an advanced solid tumor such as melanoma, head and neck, liver or kidney cancer.

The rearrangement links TRBV2 to TRBJ2-3; 10 positions agree with TRBD1. Germline V gene data show CDR1 as SNHLY and CDR2 as FYNNEI. V was pared by 10 bases and J by 7 bases, with 5 bases of the junction left unmatched. This CDR3 spans 12 amino acids. CDR3: CATRDRGYTQYF. The CDR3 DNA reads as TGTGCCACCCGGGACAGGGGTTATACGCAGTATTTT.

The chain joins TRBV6-6 to TRBJ2-2, with unresolved D. This CDR3 spans 13 amino acids. Germline V gives CDR1 MNHNY, CDR2 SVGAGI (reference sequence). Trimming shortened V by 7 bases and J by 6 bases, and 12 bases separated the two germline ends. The CDR3 loop is CASNPTGPGELFF. CDR3 sequence (DNA): TGTGCCAGCAACCCAACGGGCCCCGGGGAGCTGTTTTTT.

This clone showed up just a few times. In DNA form, the CDR3 reads TGTGCCAGCAGCTTAGTTCTAGCGGGAGTTGTGGAGACCCAGTACTTC. Amino acids: CASSLVLAGVVETQYF. The chain is built from TRBV7-9 and TRBJ2-5; TRBD2 agrees at 10 bases. The CDR3 sequence is 16 residues long. Trimming removed 1 base from V and 5 bases from J; junction bases left unmatched: 7. CDR1 and CDR2 from the germline V gene are SEHNR and FQNEAQ (reference sequence).

The rearrangement links TRBV12-5 to TRBJ2-7; D perhaps matches TRBD1 (6 bases). V was trimmed by 0 bases and J by 0 bases, leaving 15 bases between them. The CDR3 loop spans 17 amino acids. CDR1 and CDR2 from the germline V gene are LGHNT and FRNRAP. The CDR3 is CASGLVREQGDSYEQYF. The CDR3 DNA follows: TGTGCTAGTGGTTTGGTACGAGAACAGGGAGACTCCTACGAGCAGTACTTC.

This clone was seen a handful of times. This chain links TRBV4-1 with TRBJ2-7, with 11 positions matching TRBD1. V was pared by 0 bases and J by 0 bases, with 4 bases of the junction left unmatched. CDR3 length: 17 residues. Germline V CDR1 and CDR2: MGHRA, YSYEKL. The chain's CDR3 is CASSQDGGTGGSYEQYF. In DNA, the CDR3 is TGCGCCAGCAGCCAAGATGGGGGGACAGGGGGCTCCTACGAGCAGTACTTC.

A single count supports this clone. The chain is built from TRBV18 and TRBJ2-1, with 9 bases fitting TRBD1. The CDR3 is 16 amino acids. Unmatched junction bases numbered 11, after V lost 4 bases and J lost 7 bases. Germline V lookup: CDR1 KGHSH, CDR2 LQKENI. The CDR3 loop is CASSLLPGTGRNEQFF. The CDR3 DNA reads TGTGCCAGCTCACTTCTTCCCGGGACAGGGAGGAATGAGCAGTTCTTC.

The chain employs TRBV12-5 and TRBJ1-2; D unresolved. The CDR3 spans 11 residues. V lost 7 bases, J lost 0 bases, and 3 bases lay in between. Germline V CDR1 and CDR2: LGHNT, FRNRAP. For the CDR3, the DNA is TGTGCTAGTGAGGCTAACTATGGCTACACCTTC. This translates into CASEANYGYTF.

The sample holds one count of this clone. The chain combines TRBV11-2 with TRBJ2-5, with 9 positions matching TRBD1. The J call may be faulty, since TRBJ2-7 better matches the DNA end. The CDR3 is made up of 15 amino acids. Per germline, CDR1 SGHAT and CDR2 FQNNGV. Written as DNA, the CDR3 is TGTGCCAGCAGCTTAGGGGGGACAGGGACCTACGAGCAGTACTTC. Translating it yields CASSLGGTGTYEQYF.

This rearrangement joins TRBV9 to TRBJ2-3, with 8 bases identical to TRBD2. After removal of 3 bases from V and 2 bases from J, the junction contained 5 bases not matched to a gene. CDR3 length equals 15 residues. CDR1 is SGDLS, CDR2 YYNGEE, per germline. CDR3 nucleotide sequence: TGTGCCAGCAGCGGGGGCGGGAGGTTCACAGATACGCAGTATTTT. Translation gives CASSGGGRFTDTQYF. Variable domain in full (rest from reference TRBV9 and TRBJ2-3): DSGVTQTPKHLITATGQRVTLRCSPRSGDLSVYWYQQSLDQGLQFLIQYYNGEERAKGNILERFSAQQFPDLHSELNLSSLELGDSALYFCASSGGGRFTDTQYFGPGTRLTVL.

The chain employs TRBV10-2 and TRBJ1-3, with a tentative D call TRBD1 (6 bases). The CDR3 runs to 13 residues. V gave up 4 bases and J gave up 4 bases, with 8 bases separating them. The germline gives CDR1 WSHSY, CDR2 SAAADI. The CDR3 spells CASSGQVGNTIYF. In nucleotides, the CDR3 is TGCGCCAGCAGTGGACAGGTCGGAAACACCATATATTTT.

The genes are TRBV27 and TRBJ1-1, with a weak D call TRBD1 (6 bases). The V end was cut by 4 bases, the J end by 0 bases, with 9 bases between. The CDR3 consists of 14 residues. Germline assignment: CDR1 MNHEY and CDR2 SMNVEV (reference sequence). The CDR3 region is CASSSAGVNTEAFF. In DNA form, the CDR3 reads TGTGCCAGCAGTTCGGCAGGGGTGAACACTGAAGCTTTCTTT.

The chain recombines TRBV6-5 with TRBJ1-1, with TRBD1 as a possible D gene (5 bases). This CDR3 comprises 15 residues. Germline-derived CDR1 and CDR2 are MNHEY and SVGAGI. Trimming removed 0 bases from V and 3 bases from J, with 11 bases in between. The CDR3 coding sequence is TGTGCCAGCAGTTACTCGGGGGGGTTGGACACTGAAGCTTTCTTT. Amino acid sequence: CASSYSGGLDTEAFF.

The V and J genes are TRBV5-1 and TRBJ1-2, with D possibly TRBD1 on 6 matching bases. The ends were cut back, 2 bases at V and 6 bases at J, with 11 bases in the middle. The germline gives CDR1 SGHRS, CDR2 YFSETQ. This CDR3 contains 13 residues. The CDR3 DNA sequence: TGCGCCAGCAGCTTACAGGGCGGGGATGGCTACACCTTC. Its translation: CASSLQGGDGYTF.

V gene TRBV4-2 combines with J gene TRBJ2-5; D may be TRBD2 (6 bases). The J call is doubtful: the DNA matches TRBJ2-7 better. Germline lookup yields CDR1 LGHNA and CDR2 YNFKEQ. The CDR3 is 15 residues long. CDR3 residues: CASSQGAGSSYEQYF. CDR3 nucleotide sequence: TGTGCCAGCAGCCAAGGGGCGGGGAGCTCCTACGAGCAGTACTTC.

The chain is built from TRBV9 and TRBJ1-3; D is perhaps TRBD1 (5 bases). Trimming shortened V by 0 bases and J by 3 bases, and 13 bases separated the two germline ends. The V gene's germline CDR1 is SGDLS and CDR2 YYNGEE. This CDR3 has 16 residues. The DNA for the CDR3 is TGTGCCAGCAGCGTAGAGGACTCAGGGAATGGAAACACCATATATTTT. It codes for CASSVEDSGNGNTIYF.

The chain couples TRBV27 to TRBJ2-5; 8 bases are shared with TRBD2. The CDR3 is made up of 15 amino acids. The germline V gene has CDR1 MNHEY and CDR2 SMNVEV (reference sequence). The J segment lost 4 bases and the V segment lost 4 bases, leaving 8 bases of the junction unmatched. CDR3 region: CASSWRGARIETQYF. For the CDR3, the DNA is TGTGCCAGCAGTTGGCGGGGGGCGCGGATAGAGACCCAGTACTTC.

This sequence joins TRBV7-8 and TRBJ2-1; a possible D gene is TRBD2 (5 bases). Germline CDR1 is SGHVS and CDR2 is FQNEAQ. Trimming cost V 1 base and J 1 base, with 8 bases left between them. The CDR3 consists of 15 residues. CDR3 in amino acids: CASSLDRGSYNEQFF. The CDR3, as DNA: TGTGCCAGCAGCTTAGATCGAGGGTCCTACAATGAGCAGTTCTTC.

The chain has TRBV7-6 and TRBJ1-1; 7 positions match TRBD1. Germline CDR1 is SGHVS and CDR2 is FNYEAQ. The length of the CDR3 is 14 residues. The ends lost 3 bases at V and 8 bases at J; junction bases unmatched: 9. Written as DNA, the CDR3 is TGTGCCAGCAGCTTCCGGGACAGCCCAGTCGAAGCTTTCTTT. It is translated as CASSFRDSPVEAFF.

This clone was picked up one time. V gene TRBV4-1 combines with J gene TRBJ2-7; a possible D gene is TRBD2 (5 bases). The CDR3 spans 13 residues. The V gene's germline CDR1 is MGHRA and CDR2 YSYEKL. V was cut by 5 bases and J by 3 bases, with 11 bases left in between. The DNA for the CDR3 is TGCGCCAGCAGCACACGGGCGGGCTACGAGCAGTACTTC. This encodes CASSTRAGYEQYF.

The chain links TRBV5-8 to TRBJ1-5; D ambiguous. CDR1 is SGHTS and CDR2 is YDEGEE in the germline V gene. Trimming removed 3 bases at V and 5 bases at J, with 12 bases between. This CDR3 is built from 14 residues. CDR3 residues: CASSSAGTDQPQHF. The CDR3 DNA reads as TGTGCCAGCAGCTCTGCCGGCACCGATCAGCCCCAGCATTTT.

For this clone: One end of the junction is discordant with germline, which a read error may explain. The chain links TRBV7-7 to TRBJ2-2, with 9 bases aligning to TRBD2. The CDR3 covers 16 residues. Germline CDR1 reads SSHAT; CDR2 reads FNYEAQ (reference sequence). The CDR3 bases are TGTGCTAGCAGCACGATGAGCGGGAGGCAGACCGGGGAGCTGTTTTTT. Residues: CASSTMSGRQTGELFF.

J is TRBJ2-7 and V is TRBV11-2; possibly TRBD1 or TRBD2 for D (5 bases each). This CDR3 is 16 amino acids long. Per germline, CDR1 SGHAT and CDR2 FQNNGV. V shed 4 bases and J shed 0 bases, with 16 bases lying between them. Here the CDR3 reads CASSSPTGTDSYEQYF. Here the CDR3 DNA reads TGTGCCAGCAGCTCGCCCACGGGGACGGACTCCTACGAGCAGTACTTC.

The CDR3 loop is CASSPGGAGDYEQYF. CDR3 in DNA: TGTGCCAGCAGCCCAGGCGGAGCGGGAGACTACGAGCAGTACTTC. The chain carries TRBV7-2 and TRBJ2-7, with 8 bases lining up with TRBD2. The length of the CDR3 is 15 residues. V dropped 5 bases and J dropped 3; count of bases not matched to a gene: 9. Germline-derived CDR1 and CDR2 are SGHTA and FQGNSA.

The chain recombines TRBV30 with TRBJ2-4; D gene ambiguous. V gave up 2 bases and J gave up 3 bases, with 11 bases separating them. The CDR3 extends over 14 amino acids. Germline V gene lookup returns CDR1 GTSNPN and CDR2 SVGIG (reference sequence). The CDR3 region has the DNA TGTGCCTGGAGTATTATAAGGAACAAAAACATTCAGTACTTC. Translating gives CAWSIIRNKNIQYF. Full variable domain (remainder filled in from reference TRBV30 and TRBJ2-4): SQTIHQWPATLVQPVGSPLSLECTVEGTSNPNLYWYRQAAGRGLQLLFYSVGIGQISSEVPQNLSASRPQDRQFILSSKKLLLSDSGFYLCAWSIIRNKNIQYFGAGTRLSVL.